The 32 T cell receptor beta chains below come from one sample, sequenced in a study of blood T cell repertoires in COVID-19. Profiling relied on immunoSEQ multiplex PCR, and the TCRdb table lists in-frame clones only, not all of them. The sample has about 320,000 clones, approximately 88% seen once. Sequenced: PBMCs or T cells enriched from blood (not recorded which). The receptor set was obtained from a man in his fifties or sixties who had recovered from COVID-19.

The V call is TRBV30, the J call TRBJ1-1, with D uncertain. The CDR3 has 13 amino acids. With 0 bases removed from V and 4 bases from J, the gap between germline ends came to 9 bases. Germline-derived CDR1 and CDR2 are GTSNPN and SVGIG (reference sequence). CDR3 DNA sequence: TGTGCCTGGAGTGTAAGACACCCCACTGAAGCTTTCTTT. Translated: CAWSVRHPTEAFF.

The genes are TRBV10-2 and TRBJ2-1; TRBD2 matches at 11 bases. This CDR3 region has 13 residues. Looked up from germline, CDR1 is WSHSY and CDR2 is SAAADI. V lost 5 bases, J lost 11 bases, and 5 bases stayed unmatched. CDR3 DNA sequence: TGCGCCAGCAGTACGGGACTAGCGGCTAAGCAGTTCTTC. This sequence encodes CASSTGLAAKQFF.

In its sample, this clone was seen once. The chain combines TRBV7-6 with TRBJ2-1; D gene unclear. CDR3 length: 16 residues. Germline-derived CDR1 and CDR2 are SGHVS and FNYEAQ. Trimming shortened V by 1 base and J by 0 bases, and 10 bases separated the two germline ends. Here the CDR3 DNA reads TGTGCCAGCAGCTTAGTTGCGGAAAGCTCCTACAATGAGCAGTTCTTC. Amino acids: CASSLVAESSYNEQFF.

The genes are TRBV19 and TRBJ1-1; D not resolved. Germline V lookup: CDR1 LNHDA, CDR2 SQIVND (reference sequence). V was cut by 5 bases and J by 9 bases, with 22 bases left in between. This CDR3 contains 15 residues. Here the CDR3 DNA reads TGTGCCAGTAGTCCCGCTTCGGTGGAGACTCTCAAAGCTTTCTTT. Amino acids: CASSPASVETLKAFF.

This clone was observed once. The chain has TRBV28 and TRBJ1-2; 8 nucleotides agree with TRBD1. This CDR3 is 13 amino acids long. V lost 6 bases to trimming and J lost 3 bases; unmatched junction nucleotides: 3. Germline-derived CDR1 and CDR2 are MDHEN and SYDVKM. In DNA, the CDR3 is TGTGCCAGCAGCCCGGGACAGGACTATGGCTACACCTTC. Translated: CASSPGQDYGYTF.

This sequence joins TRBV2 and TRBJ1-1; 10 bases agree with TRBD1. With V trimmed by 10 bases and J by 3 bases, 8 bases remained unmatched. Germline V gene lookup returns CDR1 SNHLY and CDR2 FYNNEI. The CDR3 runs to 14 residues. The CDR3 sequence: CANRGQGNYTEAFF. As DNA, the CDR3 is TGTGCCAATCGGGGACAGGGGAACTACACTGAAGCTTTCTTT.

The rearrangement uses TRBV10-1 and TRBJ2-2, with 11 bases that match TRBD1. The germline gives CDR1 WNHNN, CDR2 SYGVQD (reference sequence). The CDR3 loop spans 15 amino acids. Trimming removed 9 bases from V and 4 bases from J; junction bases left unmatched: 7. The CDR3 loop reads CARPDRGQSTGELFF. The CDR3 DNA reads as TGCGCCAGACCGGACAGGGGGCAAAGCACCGGGGAGCTGTTTTTT.

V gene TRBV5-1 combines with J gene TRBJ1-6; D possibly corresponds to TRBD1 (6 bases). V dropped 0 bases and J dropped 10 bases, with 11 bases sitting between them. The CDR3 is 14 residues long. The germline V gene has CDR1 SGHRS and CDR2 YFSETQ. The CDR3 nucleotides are TGCGCCAGCAGCTTGGTTCAGGGGCGGTCACCCCTCCACTTT. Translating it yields CASSLVQGRSPLHF.

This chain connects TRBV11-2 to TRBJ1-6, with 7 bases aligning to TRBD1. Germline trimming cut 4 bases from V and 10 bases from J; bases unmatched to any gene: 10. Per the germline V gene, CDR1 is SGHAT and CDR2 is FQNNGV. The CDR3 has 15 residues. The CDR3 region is CASSSTRTGWSPLHF. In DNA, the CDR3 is TGTGCCAGCAGCTCGACTCGGACAGGATGGTCACCCCTCCACTTT.

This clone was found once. CDR3 sequence reads: CASSKDWNNEQFF. CDR3 coding DNA: TGTGCCAGCAGTAAGGACTGGAACAATGAGCAGTTCTTC. The chain joins TRBV27 to TRBJ2-1, with D possibly matching TRBD2 (5 bases). The V and J ends lost 5 bases and 5 bases respectively, with 10 bases between them. This CDR3 contains 13 residues. Germline assignment: CDR1 MNHEY and CDR2 SMNVEV (reference sequence).

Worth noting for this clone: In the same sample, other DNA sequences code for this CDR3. DNA of the CDR3: TGTGCCAGCTCACCGCGGGCGGGGGAAGCTTTCTTT. Protein sequence: CASSPRAGEAFF. This sequence joins TRBV18 and TRBJ1-1; D not resolved. Germline V gene sequence: CDR1 KGHSH, CDR2 LQKENI. The length of the CDR3 is 12 residues. The V and J ends lost 3 bases and 8 bases respectively, with 10 bases between them.

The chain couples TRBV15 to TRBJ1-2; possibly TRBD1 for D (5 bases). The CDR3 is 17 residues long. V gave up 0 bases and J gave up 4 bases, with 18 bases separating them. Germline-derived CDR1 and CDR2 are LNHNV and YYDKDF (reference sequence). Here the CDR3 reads CATSRDIGGRDGYGYTF. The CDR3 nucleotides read TGTGCCACCAGCAGAGATATAGGCGGCAGGGATGGCTATGGCTACACCTTC.

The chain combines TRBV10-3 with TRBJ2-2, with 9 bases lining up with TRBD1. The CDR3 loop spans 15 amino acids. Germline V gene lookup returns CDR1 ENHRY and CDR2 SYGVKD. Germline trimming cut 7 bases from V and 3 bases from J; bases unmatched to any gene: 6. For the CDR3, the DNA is TGTGCCATCACCAATCGGGACAGGGACACCGGGGAGCTGTTTTTT. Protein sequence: CAITNRDRDTGELFF.

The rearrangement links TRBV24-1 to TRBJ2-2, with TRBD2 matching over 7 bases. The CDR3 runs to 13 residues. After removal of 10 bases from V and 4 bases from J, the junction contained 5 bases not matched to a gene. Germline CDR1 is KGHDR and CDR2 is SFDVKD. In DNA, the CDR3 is TGTGCCACTCAGAGGGAGGGCACCGGGGAGCTGTTTTTT. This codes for CATQREGTGELFF.

The CDR3 nucleotides are TGTGCCAGCAGCTTGAGCCGGAGCTCCTACGAGCAGTACTTC. Translation: CASSLSRSSYEQYF. V is TRBV7-6 and J is TRBJ2-7; no clear D gene. In germline, CDR1 is SGHVS, CDR2 FNYEAQ. V lost 3 bases and J lost 0, with 9 bases in between. This CDR3 region has 14 residues. Complete variable domain (other parts from reference TRBV7-6 and TRBJ2-7): GAGVSQSPRYKVTKRGQDVALRCDPISGHVSLYWYRQALGQGPEFLTYFNYEAQQDKSGLPNDRFSAERPEGSISTLTIQRTEQRDSAMYRCASSLSRSSYEQYFGPGTRLTVT.

The CDR3 sequence is CASSPLTGYEQYF. The CDR3 region has the DNA TGTGCCAGCAGCCCACTGACTGGGTACGAGCAGTACTTC. The V call is TRBV12-3 or TRBV12-4, the J call TRBJ2-7; no clear D. With 6 bases removed from V and 4 bases from J, the gap between germline ends came to 13 bases. The CDR3 is 13 residues long.

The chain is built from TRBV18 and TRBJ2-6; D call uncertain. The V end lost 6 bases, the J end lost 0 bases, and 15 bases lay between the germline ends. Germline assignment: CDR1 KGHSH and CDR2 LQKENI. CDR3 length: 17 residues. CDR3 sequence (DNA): TGTGCCAGCTCTCCAAGCCCGGTCCTCTCTGGGGCCAACGTCCTGACTTTC. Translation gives CASSPSPVLSGANVLTF.

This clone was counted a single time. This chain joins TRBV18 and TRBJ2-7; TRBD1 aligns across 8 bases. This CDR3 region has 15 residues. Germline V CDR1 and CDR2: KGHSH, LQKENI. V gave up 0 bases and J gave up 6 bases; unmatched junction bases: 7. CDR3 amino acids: CASSPPSQGALEQYF. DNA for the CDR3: TGTGCCAGCTCACCACCTTCCCAGGGGGCTCTCGAGCAGTACTTC.

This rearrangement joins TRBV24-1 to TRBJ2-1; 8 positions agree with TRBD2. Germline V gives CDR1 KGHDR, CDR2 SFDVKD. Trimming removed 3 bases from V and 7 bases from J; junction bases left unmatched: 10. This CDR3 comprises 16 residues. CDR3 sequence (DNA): TGTGCCACCAGTGATAACAGAGCGGGGGAACTGAATGAGCAGTTCTTC. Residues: CATSDNRAGELNEQFF.

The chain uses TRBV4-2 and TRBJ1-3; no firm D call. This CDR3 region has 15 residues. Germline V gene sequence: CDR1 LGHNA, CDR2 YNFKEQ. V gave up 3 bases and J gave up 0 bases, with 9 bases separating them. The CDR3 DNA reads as TGTGCCAGCAGCCAGGACTGGAGCTCTGGAAACACCATATATTTT. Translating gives CASSQDWSSGNTIYF.

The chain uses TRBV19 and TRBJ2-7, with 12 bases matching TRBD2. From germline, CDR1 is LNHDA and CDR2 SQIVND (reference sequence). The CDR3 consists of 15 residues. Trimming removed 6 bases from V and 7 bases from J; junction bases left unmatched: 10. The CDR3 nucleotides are TGTGCCAGTAGCAAAAGACTAGCGGGAGTAGGGGAGCAGTACTTC. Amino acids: CASSKRLAGVGEQYF.

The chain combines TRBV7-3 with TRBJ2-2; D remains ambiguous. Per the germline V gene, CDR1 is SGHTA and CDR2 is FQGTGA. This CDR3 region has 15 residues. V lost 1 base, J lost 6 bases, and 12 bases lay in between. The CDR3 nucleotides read TGTGCCAGCAGCTTAAACGCTCCCCCGGCCGGGGAGCTGTTTTTT. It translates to CASSLNAPPAGELFF.

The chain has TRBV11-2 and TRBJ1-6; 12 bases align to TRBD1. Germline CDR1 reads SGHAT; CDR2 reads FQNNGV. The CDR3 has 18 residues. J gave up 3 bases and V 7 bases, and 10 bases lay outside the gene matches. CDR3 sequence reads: CASIEGTGGASYNSPLHF. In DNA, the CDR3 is TGTGCCAGCATTGAAGGGACAGGGGGCGCCAGCTATAATTCACCCCTCCACTTT.

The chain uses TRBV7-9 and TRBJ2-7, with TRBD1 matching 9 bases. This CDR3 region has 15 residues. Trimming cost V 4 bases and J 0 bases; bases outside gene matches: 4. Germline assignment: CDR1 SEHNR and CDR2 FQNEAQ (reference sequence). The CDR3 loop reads CASSSGTGSSYEQYF. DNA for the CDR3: TGTGCCAGCAGCTCCGGGACAGGGAGCTCCTACGAGCAGTACTTC.

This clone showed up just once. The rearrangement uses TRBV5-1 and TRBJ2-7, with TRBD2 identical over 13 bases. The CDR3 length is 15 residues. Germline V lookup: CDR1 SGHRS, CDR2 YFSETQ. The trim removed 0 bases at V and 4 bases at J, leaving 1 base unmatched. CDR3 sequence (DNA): TGCGCCAGCAGCTTGGAGACTAGCGGGGGGTACGAGCAGTACTTC. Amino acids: CASSLETSGGYEQYF.

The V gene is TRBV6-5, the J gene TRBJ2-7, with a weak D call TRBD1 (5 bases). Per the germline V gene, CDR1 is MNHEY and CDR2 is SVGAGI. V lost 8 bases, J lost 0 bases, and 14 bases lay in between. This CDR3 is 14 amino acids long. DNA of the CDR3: TGTGCCAGCCAGGGCATAATCACCTCCTACGAGCAGTACTTC. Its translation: CASQGIITSYEQYF.

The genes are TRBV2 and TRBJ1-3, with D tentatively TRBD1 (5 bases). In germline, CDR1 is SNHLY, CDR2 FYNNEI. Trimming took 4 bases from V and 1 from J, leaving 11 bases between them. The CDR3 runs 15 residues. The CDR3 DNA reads TGTGCCAGCAGTGTGGGGGGATCGTCTGGAAACACCATATATTTT. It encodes CASSVGGSSGNTIYF.

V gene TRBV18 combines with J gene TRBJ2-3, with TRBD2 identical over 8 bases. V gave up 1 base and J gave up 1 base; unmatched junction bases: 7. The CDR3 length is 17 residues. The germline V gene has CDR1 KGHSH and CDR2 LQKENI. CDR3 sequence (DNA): TGTGCCAGCTCACCACGCTCGCGACTAGCGCGCACAGATACGCAGTATTTT. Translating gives CASSPRSRLARTDTQYF.

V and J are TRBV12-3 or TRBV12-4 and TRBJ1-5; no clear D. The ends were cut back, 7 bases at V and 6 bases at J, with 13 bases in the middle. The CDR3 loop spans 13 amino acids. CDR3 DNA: TGTGCCAGCACCCAAATCGCGGGTCAGCCCCAGCATTTT. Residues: CASTQIAGQPQHF.

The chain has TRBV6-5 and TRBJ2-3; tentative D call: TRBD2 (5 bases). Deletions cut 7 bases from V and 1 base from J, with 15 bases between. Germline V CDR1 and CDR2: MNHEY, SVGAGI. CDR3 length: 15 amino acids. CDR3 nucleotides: TGTGCCAGCAACGGAGGAAGGGTCGGCACAGATACGCAGTATTTT. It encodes CASNGGRVGTDTQYF.

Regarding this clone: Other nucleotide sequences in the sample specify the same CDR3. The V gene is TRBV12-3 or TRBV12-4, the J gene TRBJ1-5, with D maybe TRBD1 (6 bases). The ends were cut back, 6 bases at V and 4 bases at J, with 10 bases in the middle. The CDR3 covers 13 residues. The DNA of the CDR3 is TGTGCCAGCAGCCTTACAGGGAATCAGCCCCAGCATTTT. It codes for CASSLTGNQPQHF.

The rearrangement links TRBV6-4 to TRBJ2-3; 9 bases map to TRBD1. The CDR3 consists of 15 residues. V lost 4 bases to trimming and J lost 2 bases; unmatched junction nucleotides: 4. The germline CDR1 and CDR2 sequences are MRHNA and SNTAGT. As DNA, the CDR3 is TGTGCCAGCAGTGCGCGGACAGGGGCCACAGATACGCAGTATTTT. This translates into CASSARTGATDTQYF.